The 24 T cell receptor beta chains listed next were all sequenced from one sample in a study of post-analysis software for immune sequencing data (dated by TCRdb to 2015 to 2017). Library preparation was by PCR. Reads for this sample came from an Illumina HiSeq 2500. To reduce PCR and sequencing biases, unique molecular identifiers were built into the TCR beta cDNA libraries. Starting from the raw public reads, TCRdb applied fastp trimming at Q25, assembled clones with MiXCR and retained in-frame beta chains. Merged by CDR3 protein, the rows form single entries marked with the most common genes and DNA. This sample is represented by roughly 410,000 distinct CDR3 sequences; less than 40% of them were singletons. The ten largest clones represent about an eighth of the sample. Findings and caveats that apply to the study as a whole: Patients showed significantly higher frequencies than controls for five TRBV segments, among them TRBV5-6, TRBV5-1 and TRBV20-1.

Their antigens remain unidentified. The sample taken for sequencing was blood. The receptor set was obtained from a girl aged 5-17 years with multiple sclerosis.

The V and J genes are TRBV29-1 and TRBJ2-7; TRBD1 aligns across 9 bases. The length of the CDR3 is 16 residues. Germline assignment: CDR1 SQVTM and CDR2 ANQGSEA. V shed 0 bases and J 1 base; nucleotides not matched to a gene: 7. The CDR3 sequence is CSVEDSTGGRSYEQYF. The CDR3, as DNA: TGCAGCGTTGAAGACTCGACAGGGGGTAGATCCTACGAGCAGTACTTC.

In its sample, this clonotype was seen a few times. CDR3 region: CASSSYLSMMNEKLFF. The CDR3 coding sequence is TGTGCCAGCAGCTCCTATTTATCGATGATGAATGAAAAACTGTTTTTT. The rearrangement links TRBV7-9 to TRBJ1-4; no reliable D call. The V end was cut by 4 bases, the J end by 5 bases, with 17 bases between. This CDR3 comprises 16 residues. CDR1 is SEHNR and CDR2 is FQNEAQ in the germline V gene (reference sequence). The full variable domain, with the rest looked up from reference TRBV7-9 and TRBJ1-4, is DTGVSQNPRHKITKRGQNVTFRCDPISEHNRLYWYRQTLGQGPEFLTYFQNEAQLEKSRLLSDRFSAERPKGSFSTLEIQRTEQGDSAMYLCASSSYLSMMNEKLFFGSGTQLSVL.

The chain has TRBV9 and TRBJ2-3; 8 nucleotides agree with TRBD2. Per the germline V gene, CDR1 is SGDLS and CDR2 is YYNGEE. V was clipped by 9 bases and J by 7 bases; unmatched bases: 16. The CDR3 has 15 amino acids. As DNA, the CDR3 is TGTGCCACCGGTAGCGGGGCCGACCCAAAGCATACGCAGTATTTT. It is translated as CATGSGADPKHTQYF.

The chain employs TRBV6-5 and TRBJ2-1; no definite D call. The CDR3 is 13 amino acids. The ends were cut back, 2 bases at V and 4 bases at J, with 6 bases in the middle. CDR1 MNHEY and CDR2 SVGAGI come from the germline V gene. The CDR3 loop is CASSYTAYNEQFF. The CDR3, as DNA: TGTGCCAGCAGTTACACCGCATACAATGAGCAGTTCTTC.

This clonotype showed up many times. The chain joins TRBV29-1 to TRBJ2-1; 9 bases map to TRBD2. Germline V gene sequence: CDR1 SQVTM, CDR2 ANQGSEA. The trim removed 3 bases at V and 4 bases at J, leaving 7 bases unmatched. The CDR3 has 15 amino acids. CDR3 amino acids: CSVDGLAGGYNEQFF. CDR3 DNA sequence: TGCAGCGTTGACGGTTTGGCGGGGGGGTACAATGAGCAGTTCTTC.

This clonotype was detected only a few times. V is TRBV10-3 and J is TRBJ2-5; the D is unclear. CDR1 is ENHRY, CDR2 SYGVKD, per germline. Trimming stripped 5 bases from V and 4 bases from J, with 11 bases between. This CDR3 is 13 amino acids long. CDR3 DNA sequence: TGTGCCATCAGTAAAGTGGCTGGAGAGACCCAGTACTTC. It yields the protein CAISKVAGETQYF.

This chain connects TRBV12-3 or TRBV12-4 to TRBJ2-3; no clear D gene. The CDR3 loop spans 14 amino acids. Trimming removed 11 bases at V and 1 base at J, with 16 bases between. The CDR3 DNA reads TGTGCCTGCACTCGATCTCGGGGCACAGATACGCAGTATTTT. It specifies CACTRSRGTDTQYF.

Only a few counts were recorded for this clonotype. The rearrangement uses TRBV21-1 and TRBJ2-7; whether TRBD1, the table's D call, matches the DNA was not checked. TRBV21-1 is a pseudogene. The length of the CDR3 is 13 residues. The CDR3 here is CATLRGEAYEQYF. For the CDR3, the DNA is TGTGCCACTTTACGAGGGGAAGCCTACGAGCAGTACTTC.

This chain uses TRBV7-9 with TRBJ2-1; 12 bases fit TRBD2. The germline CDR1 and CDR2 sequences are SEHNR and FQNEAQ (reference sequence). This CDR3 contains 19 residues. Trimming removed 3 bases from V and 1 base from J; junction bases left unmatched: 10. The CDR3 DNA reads TGTGCCAGCAGCTTTCGGGCTAGCGGGGGGGTCGGTTCCTACAATGAGCAGTTCTTC. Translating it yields CASSFRASGGVGSYNEQFF.

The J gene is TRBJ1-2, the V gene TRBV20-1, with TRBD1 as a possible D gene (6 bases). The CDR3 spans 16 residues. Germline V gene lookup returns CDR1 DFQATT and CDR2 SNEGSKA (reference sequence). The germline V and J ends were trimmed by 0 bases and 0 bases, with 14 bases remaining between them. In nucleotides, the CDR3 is TGCAGTGCTAGAGATAGCGGGACACAAGCTAACTATGGCTACACCTTC. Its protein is CSARDSGTQANYGYTF.

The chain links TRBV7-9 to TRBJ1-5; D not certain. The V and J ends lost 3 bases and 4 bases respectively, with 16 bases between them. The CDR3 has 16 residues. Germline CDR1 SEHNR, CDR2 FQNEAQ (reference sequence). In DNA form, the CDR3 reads TGTGCCAGCAGCTTTGGAAACCCGGACCCTAATCAGCCCCAGCATTTT. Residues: CASSFGNPDPNQPQHF.

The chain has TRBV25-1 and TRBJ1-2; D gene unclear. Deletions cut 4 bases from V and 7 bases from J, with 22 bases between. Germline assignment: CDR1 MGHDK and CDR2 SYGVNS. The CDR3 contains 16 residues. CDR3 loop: CASSGTLGMLYSGYTF. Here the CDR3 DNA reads TGTGCCAGCAGTGGAACCCTCGGGATGTTGTATAGTGGCTACACCTTC.

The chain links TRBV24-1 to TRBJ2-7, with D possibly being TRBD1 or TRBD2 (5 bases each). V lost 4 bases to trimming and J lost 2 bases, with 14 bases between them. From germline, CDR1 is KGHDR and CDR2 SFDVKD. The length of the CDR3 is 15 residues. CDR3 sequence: CATSDSGTEAYEQYF. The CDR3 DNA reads TGTGCCACCAGTGACTCCGGGACGGAGGCCTACGAGCAGTACTTC.

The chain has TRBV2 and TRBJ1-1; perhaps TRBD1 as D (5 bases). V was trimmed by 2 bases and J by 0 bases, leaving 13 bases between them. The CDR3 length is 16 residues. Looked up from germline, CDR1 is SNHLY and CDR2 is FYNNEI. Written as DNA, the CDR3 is TGTGCCAGCAGTGAACTCCCAGCAGGGTTGAACACTGAAGCTTTCTTT. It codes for CASSELPAGLNTEAFF.

CDR3 protein: CASRDRGLNTEAFF. The CDR3 nucleotides read TGTGCCAGCAGGGACAGGGGTTTGAACACTGAAGCTTTCTTT. The V and J genes are TRBV12-3 or TRBV12-4 and TRBJ1-1; 9 positions match TRBD1. The V gene end was trimmed by 6 bases and the J gene end by 0 bases; junction bases not matched to a gene: 2. The CDR3 consists of 14 residues.

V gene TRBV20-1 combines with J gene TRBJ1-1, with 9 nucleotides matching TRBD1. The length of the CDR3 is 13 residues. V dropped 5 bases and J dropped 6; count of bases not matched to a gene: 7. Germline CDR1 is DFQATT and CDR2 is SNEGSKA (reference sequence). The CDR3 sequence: CSAPQGAEAEAFF. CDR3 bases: TGCAGTGCTCCACAGGGGGCAGAGGCTGAAGCTTTCTTT.

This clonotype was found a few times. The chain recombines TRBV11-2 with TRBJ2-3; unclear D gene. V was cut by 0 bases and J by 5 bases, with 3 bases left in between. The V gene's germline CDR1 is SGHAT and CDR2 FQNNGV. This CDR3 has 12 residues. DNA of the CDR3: TGTGCCAGCAGCTTAGATAAAGATACGCAGTATTTT. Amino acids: CASSLDKDTQYF.

Here the CDR3 DNA reads TGTGCCAGCAGCTTAGCCCCTGGGACCACCGATACGCAGTATTTT. It is translated as CASSLAPGTTDTQYF. The chain is built from TRBV7-2 and TRBJ2-3; either TRBD1 or TRBD2 may supply D (5 bases each). CDR1 and CDR2 from the germline V gene are SGHTA and FQGNSA. Trimming removed 0 bases from V and 6 bases from J, with 13 bases in between. The CDR3 has 15 amino acids.

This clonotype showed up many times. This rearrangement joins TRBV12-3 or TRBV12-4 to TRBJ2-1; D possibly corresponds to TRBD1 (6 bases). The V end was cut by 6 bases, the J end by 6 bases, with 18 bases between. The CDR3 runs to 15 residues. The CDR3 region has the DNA TGTGCCAGCAGCCACAGGACAGAAGTACGCAATGAGCAGTTCTTC. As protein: CASSHRTEVRNEQFF.

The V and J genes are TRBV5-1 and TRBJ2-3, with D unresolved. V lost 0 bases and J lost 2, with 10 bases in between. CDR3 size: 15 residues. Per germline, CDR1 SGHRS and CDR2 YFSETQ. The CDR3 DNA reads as TGCGCCAGCAGCTTGGAGGTAGGGAACACAGATACGCAGTATTTT. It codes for CASSLEVGNTDTQYF.

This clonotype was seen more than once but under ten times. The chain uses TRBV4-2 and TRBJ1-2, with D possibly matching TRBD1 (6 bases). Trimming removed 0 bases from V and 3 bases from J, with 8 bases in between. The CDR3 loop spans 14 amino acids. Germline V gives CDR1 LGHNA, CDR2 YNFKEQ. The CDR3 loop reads CASSQDRGDYGYTF. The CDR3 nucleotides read TGTGCCAGCAGCCAAGATAGGGGGGACTATGGCTACACCTTC.

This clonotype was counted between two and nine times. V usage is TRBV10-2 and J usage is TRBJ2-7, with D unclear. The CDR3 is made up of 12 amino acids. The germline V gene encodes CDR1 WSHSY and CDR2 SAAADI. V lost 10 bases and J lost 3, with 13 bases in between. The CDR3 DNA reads TGCGCCACAACCGTCGAGAACTACGAGCAGTACTTC. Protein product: CATTVENYEQYF.

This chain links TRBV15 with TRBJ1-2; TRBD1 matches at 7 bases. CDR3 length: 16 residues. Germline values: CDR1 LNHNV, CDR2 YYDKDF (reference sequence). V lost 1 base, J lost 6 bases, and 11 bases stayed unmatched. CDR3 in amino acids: CATSRARGRGQDGYTF. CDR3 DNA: TGTGCCACCAGCAGAGCCCGGGGGAGGGGGCAAGATGGCTACACCTTC. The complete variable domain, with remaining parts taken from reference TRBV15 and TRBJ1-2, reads DAMVIQNPRYQVTQFGKPVTLSCSQTLNHNVMYWYQQKSSQAPKLLFHYYDKDFNNEADTPDNFQSRRPNTSFCFLDIRSPGLGDTAMYLCATSRARGRGQDGYTFGSGTRLTVV.

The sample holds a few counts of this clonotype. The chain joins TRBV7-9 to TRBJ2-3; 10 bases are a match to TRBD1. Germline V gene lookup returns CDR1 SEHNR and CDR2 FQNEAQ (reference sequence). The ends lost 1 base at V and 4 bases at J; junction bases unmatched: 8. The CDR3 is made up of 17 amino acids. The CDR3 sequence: CASSLGLGQGFADTQYF. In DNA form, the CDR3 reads TGTGCCAGCAGCTTAGGATTGGGACAGGGGTTTGCAGATACGCAGTATTTT.